This TCR beta chain originates from a study of patients with pleural tuberculosis. Trimming cost V 1 base and J 6 bases, with 19 bases left between them. CDR1 and CDR2 from the germline V gene are MGHRA and YSYEKL. This CDR3 spans 17 amino acids. TCRdb processed the reads anew with MiXCR; each CDR3 protein has one entry. The data show some 29,000 distinct CDR3 sequences, about 20% seen once. This clonotype was detected many times. The sample consisted of peripheral blood. V and J are TRBV4-1 and TRBJ2-1, with D perhaps being TRBD1 or TRBD2 (5 bases each). This clonotype was obtained from a human donor with pleural tuberculosis. The CDR3 sequence: CASSQGSGHSQANEQFF. CDR3 coding DNA: TGCGCCAGCAGCCAAGGTTCGGGGCACTCCCAGGCCAATGAGCAGTTCTTC.